This section outlines one T cell receptor beta chain sequence together with its context. The antigen it recognizes is unknown. At one end the junction does not follow the germline gene, possibly because of a read error. The library was prepared using 5' RACE. The sequencer was an Illumina HiSeq 2500. A second PCR of about 6 to 11 cycles was run with a J-beta primer mix and a sample-barcoded 5' primer. A unique molecular identifier was introduced onto each TCR beta cDNA molecule by a template-switch 5' adaptor carrying 12 random nucleotides. Each sample yielded at least 3 million CDR3-containing paired-end reads. First-strand cDNA synthesis was performed from all RNA using the Mint cDNA synthesis kit, with priming by a TRBC-specific oligonucleotide. All cDNA was treated with uracil-DNA glycosylase and then went through a first 18-cycle PCR with the universal primers M1SS and BC2_uni_R. The study's own analysis went as follows. Each sample was normalized by randomly selecting 1 million high-quality reads, each carrying a distinct molecular identifier. Instead of being binned into consensus sequences, reads that shared molecular identifiers were thrown out. MiTCR, set to a Q25 quality threshold and the strictest error-elimination algorithm, was used for CDR3 identification, clonotype clustering and error correction. A nonparametric unseen species model with Euler transformation was used to estimate a lower bound on total TCR beta diversity. TCRdb redid the processing of the public reads, applying fastp at Q25 and MiXCR, and retained in-frame beta chains. When rows share a CDR3 protein, they turn into one entry using the most common DNA and genes. TCRdb's processing, not the authors' own work, is the source of the V and J calls. The sample table lists about 640,000 distinct CDR3 sequences, roughly 58% of them with a count of one. The ten largest clones take up approximately 37% of the sample.

This entry is derived from a study of blood T cells in healthy people across ages (dated by TCRdb to between 2015 and 2016). Concerning the study at large: Template switching captured roughly one uniquely barcoded TCR beta cDNA molecule per two T cells in model experiments. For two donors (one aged 18 to 30 and one aged 80 or older), the study analyzed two additional independent replicas of 1 million unique cDNA reads from the same blood draw. Donors of different ages were randomly distributed across sequencing lanes to avoid experimental bias. The study measured age-related changes in TCR beta repertoire diversity using deep sequencing normalized with unique cDNA molecular identifiers. Four age groups were formed from the donors: young (average about 17 years), middle-aged (approximately 42), aged (roughly 56) and long-lived (around 80).

Results the study describes overall, beyond this receptor: Observed TCR beta diversity per million T cells fell roughly linearly with age, and a significant reduction was already apparent by age about 36. Observed TCR beta diversity correlated strongly with the percentage of naive T cells measured by flow cytometry. Donor CMV infection status was unknown, potentially confounding age-related changes in expanded clonotypes. Total diversity estimates from one million sequenced T cells were considered lower bounds and underestimates. Compared with the aged group, the long-lived group had more naive CD4+ T cells, fewer expanded clones and increased TCR diversity, suggesting age selection. Since profiling was done on bulk unsorted PBMCs, naive and antigen-experienced compartments could not be conclusively compared.

Via the germline V gene, CDR1 is MNHEY and CDR2 SVGAGI. The CDR3 numbers 11 residues from cysteine through phenylalanine. Only CDR3 DNA is held: 33 bases, read in frame from base 1. The donors were some 36 Caucasian individuals from Russia, aged roughly 6 to 100 years, who were systemically healthy. About 9.6 milliliters of peripheral blood were collected from each donor into EDTA-treated Vacutainer tubes. Ficoll-Paque density-gradient centrifugation was used to isolate PBMCs, with at least 7 million obtained per sample. Total RNA was extracted from PBMCs with Trizol reagent, with at least 6 micrograms obtained per sample. For every donor, flow cytometry on a PBMC aliquot measured the percentage of naive CD45RAhigh/CD27high T cells.

This TCR derives from a man aged 55-75 years in good health. Input material: blood. This chain is built from TRBV6-5 and TRBJ2-3, with a tentative D gene TRBD1 over 5 matching bases. CDR3 region: CVSRGQGTQYF. The DNA is TGTGTCAGCAGAGGCCAGGGTACGCAGTATTTT.